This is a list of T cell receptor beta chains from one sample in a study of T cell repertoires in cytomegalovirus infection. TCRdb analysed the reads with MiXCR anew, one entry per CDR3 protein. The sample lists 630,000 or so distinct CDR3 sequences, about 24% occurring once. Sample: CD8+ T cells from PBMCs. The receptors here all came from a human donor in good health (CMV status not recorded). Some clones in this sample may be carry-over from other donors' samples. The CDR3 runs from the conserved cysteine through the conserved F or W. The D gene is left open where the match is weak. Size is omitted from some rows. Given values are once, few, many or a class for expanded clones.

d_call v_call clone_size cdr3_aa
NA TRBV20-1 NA CSARAGTGLTDTQYF
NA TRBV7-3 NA CTSRDPTQSGNTIYF
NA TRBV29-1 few CSVDTSTRGASGPQYF
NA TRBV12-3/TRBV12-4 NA CASSSSSFSGANVLTF
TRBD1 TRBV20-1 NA CSARGDRVWNEQFF
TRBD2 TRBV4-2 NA CASSQAGLADTQYF
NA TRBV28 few CASSLRRQPGQPQHF
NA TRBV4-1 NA CASSRGLSEQYF
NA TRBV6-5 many CASSYSEHSGNTIYF
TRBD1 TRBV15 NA CATSTRDRGLNEQFF
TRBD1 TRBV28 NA CASAGQGGQPQHF
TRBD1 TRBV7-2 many CASSHQPQTGVVGSPLHF
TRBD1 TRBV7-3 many CASSLQGAADTQYF